Detailed here is one TCR beta chain. The entry originates in a study of T cells in Graves' hyperthyroidism and ophthalmopathy. The CDR3 regions of TCR beta were amplified from RNA transcripts. HTBI primers drove first-round RT-PCR of the TCR CDR3. TCRdb used MiXCR to reprocess the multiplex PCR reads, holding one entry per CDR3 protein. The data hold 400,000 to 500,000 distinct CDR3 sequences, with around 14% observed a single time. The germline V gene has CDR1 MGHDK and CDR2 SYGVNS. CDR3 size: 12 residues. V was cut by 0 bases and J by 3 bases, with 3 bases left in between. The authors deemed Graves' hyperthyroidism stable absent ophthalmopathy progression within 18 months.

What was sequenced was blood. The sequence was obtained from a woman in her late teens or twenties with Graves' hyperthyroidism. V gene TRBV25-1 combines with J gene TRBJ2-7; D is uncertain. The chain's CDR3 is CASSEYGYEQYF. The CDR3, as DNA: TGTGCCAGCAGTGAATATGGCTACGAGCAGTACTTC.